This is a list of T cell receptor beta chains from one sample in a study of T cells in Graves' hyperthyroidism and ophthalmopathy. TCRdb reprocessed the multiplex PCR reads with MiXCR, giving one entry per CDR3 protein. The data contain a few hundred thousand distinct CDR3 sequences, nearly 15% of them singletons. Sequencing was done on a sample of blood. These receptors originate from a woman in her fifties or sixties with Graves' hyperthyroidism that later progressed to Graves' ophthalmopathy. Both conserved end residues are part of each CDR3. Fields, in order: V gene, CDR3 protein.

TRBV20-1 CSASFRGYGYTF
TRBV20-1 CSASPLGADNEQFF
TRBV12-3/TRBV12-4 CASSFRFGGDTQYF
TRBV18 CASSPRPNPVGTGINEKLFF
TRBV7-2 CASSLDYIQETQYF
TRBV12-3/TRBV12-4 CASSAFEGTEAFF
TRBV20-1 CSAPNASTDTQYF
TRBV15 CATSPDRGNEKLFF
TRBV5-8 CASSPLAGGRADTQYF
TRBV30 CAWSELMNTEAFF
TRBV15 CATSRDGTSGYEQFF